Listed here are 25 T cell receptor beta chains from one sample, sequenced in a study of cytomegalovirus exposure and HLA in healthy donors. PCR employed 60 Vbeta and 13 Jbeta primers. Profiling relied on immunoSEQ multiplex PCR, and the TCRdb table lists in-frame clones only, not all of them. Among 200,000 to 250,000 clones listed, nearly 80% were seen once. Specimen: PBMCs. Every receptor here comes from a man aged 18 to 29 in good health and CMV-seronegative.

V usage is TRBV7-3 and J usage is TRBJ2-5; TRBD1 agrees at 7 bases. The CDR3 covers 15 residues. Germline values: CDR1 SGHTA, CDR2 FQGTGA. V dropped 5 bases and J dropped 4; count of bases not matched to a gene: 10. In nucleotides, the CDR3 is TGTGCCAGCAGCCCTAACTCGGGACAGAGAGAGACCCAGTACTTC. It codes for CASSPNSGQRETQYF.

This chain uses TRBV10-1 with TRBJ2-7; 7 nucleotides line up with TRBD1. V gave up 10 bases and J gave up 4 bases; unmatched junction bases: 7. The CDR3 length is 12 residues. Germline lookup yields CDR1 WNHNN and CDR2 SYGVQD (reference sequence). As DNA, the CDR3 is TGCGCCATCCCTGGGGACAGTTACGAGCAGTACTTC. Its protein is CAIPGDSYEQYF.

The CDR3 nucleotides read TGTGCCAGCAGCTTCATTGGGGGGGCCGAAGAGACCCAGTACTTC. Encoded protein: CASSFIGGAEETQYF. The chain joins TRBV7-2 to TRBJ2-5; D may be TRBD2 (7 bases). This CDR3 spans 15 amino acids. Germline values: CDR1 SGHTA, CDR2 FQGNSA. The V end lost 3 bases, the J end lost 3 bases, and 14 bases lay between the germline ends. The full variable domain, rest sourced from reference TRBV7-2 and TRBJ2-5, is GAGVSQSPSNKVTEKGKDVELRCDPISGHTALYWYRQSLGQGLEFLIYFQGNSAPDKSGLPSDRFSAERTGGSVSTLTIQRTQQEDSAVYLCASSFIGGAEETQYFGPGTRLLVL.

The rearrangement links TRBV5-1 to TRBJ2-1; D possibly corresponds to TRBD2 (7 bases). This CDR3 is 15 amino acids long. Trimming removed 4 bases at V and 0 bases at J, with 11 bases between. From germline, CDR1 is SGHRS and CDR2 YFSETQ. CDR3 region: CASSPGGNSYNEQFF. DNA of the CDR3: TGCGCCAGCAGCCCGGGGGGCAACTCCTACAATGAGCAGTTCTTC. Drawing the rest from reference TRBV5-1 and TRBJ2-1, the complete variable domain is KAGVTQTPRYLIKTRGQQVTLSCSPISGHRSVSWYQQTPGQGLQFLFEYFSETQRNKGNFPGRFSGRQFSNSRSEMNVSTLELGDSALYLCASSPGGNSYNEQFFGPGTRLTVL.

The chain uses TRBV7-3 and TRBJ2-1; no reliable D call. CDR1 SGHTA and CDR2 FQGTGA come from the germline V gene. Between the trimmed V and J ends, which lost 0 bases and 7 bases, there was a span of 13 bases. CDR3 size: 15 residues. DNA of the CDR3: TGTGCCAGCAGCTTAACAACTACTATACATAATGAGCAGTTCTTC. It specifies CASSLTTTIHNEQFF.

V and J are TRBV27 and TRBJ1-2; 7 bases map to TRBD1. This CDR3 is built from 15 residues. The germline V gene encodes CDR1 MNHEY and CDR2 SMNVEV (reference sequence). J lost 6 bases, V lost 6 bases, and 13 bases had no gene match. The CDR3 bases are TGTGCCAGCAGCCTTATACGACAGGGACGGGATGGCTACACCTTC. Protein: CASSLIRQGRDGYTF.

This sequence joins TRBV5-8 and TRBJ1-6; D perhaps matches TRBD1 (6 bases). CDR1 SGHTS and CDR2 YDEGEE come from the germline V gene. The CDR3 covers 19 residues. Trimming cost V 1 base and J 14 bases, with 31 bases left between them. Here the CDR3 reads CASSLFSGQHFINWGSLHF. The DNA for the CDR3 is TGTGCCAGCAGCTTGTTTTCCGGACAGCACTTCATTAATTGGGGTTCCCTCCACTTT.

The rearrangement uses TRBV5-4 and TRBJ1-1, with D maybe TRBD1 (6 bases). V gave up 0 bases and J gave up 1 base, with 13 bases separating them. This CDR3 region has 16 residues. CDR1 is SGHNT and CDR2 is YYREEE in the germline V gene (reference sequence). CDR3 nucleotide sequence: TGTGCCAGCAGCTTGGGGGGGGGCGACAAGAACACTGAAGCTTTCTTT. It encodes CASSLGGGDKNTEAFF. Supplemented by reference TRBV5-4 and TRBJ1-1, the full variable domain reads ETGVTQSPTHLIKTRGQQVTLRCSSQSGHNTVSWYQQALGQGPQFIFQYYREEENGRGNFPPRFSGLQFPNYSSELNVNALELDDSALYLCASSLGGGDKNTEAFFGQGTRLTVV.

The rearrangement joins TRBV6-5 to TRBJ2-7, with TRBD1 as a possible D gene (6 bases). Germline V CDR1 and CDR2: MNHEY, SVGAGI. The CDR3 runs 14 residues. Between the trimmed V and J ends, which lost 6 bases and 5 bases, there was a span of 17 bases. The CDR3 region is CASRLSTGRDEQYF. The CDR3 DNA reads as TGTGCCAGCAGACTATCGACAGGTCGAGACGAGCAGTACTTC.

V usage is TRBV7-3 and J usage is TRBJ2-2; D is possibly TRBD2 (6 bases). The CDR3 is 15 amino acids. V was cut by 6 bases and J by 3 bases, with 14 bases left in between. The germline CDR1 and CDR2 sequences are SGHTA and FQGTGA. The CDR3 DNA reads TGTGCCAGCAGATCCGAGCGGGCGGACACCGGGGAGCTGTTTTTT. Its translation is CASRSERADTGELFF. Supplemented by reference TRBV7-3 and TRBJ2-2, the full variable domain reads GAGVSQTPSNKVTEKGKYVELRCDPISGHTALYWYRQSLGQGPEFLIYFQGTGAADDSGLPNDRFFAVRPEGSVSTLKIQRTERGDSAVYLCASRSERADTGELFFGEGSRLTVL.

The rearrangement joins TRBV9 to TRBJ1-2, with D tentatively TRBD1 (6 bases). The germline CDR1 and CDR2 sequences are SGDLS and YYNGEE. V was pared by 3 bases and J by 8 bases, with 20 bases between. There are 15 residues in the CDR3. CDR3 in DNA: TGTGCCAGCAGCGAGGGGGTGGGTGGGGCGCAAGGCTACACCTTC. Amino acid sequence: CASSEGVGGAQGYTF.

The rearrangement links TRBV11-3 to TRBJ2-3, with 8 nucleotides matching TRBD2. The CDR3 contains 15 residues. The junction had 6 bases not matched to a gene; V was cut back by 3 bases and J by 4 bases. CDR1 is SGHNT, CDR2 YENEEA, per germline. The CDR3 sequence: CASSLQAGVSDTQYF. DNA for the CDR3: TGTGCCAGCAGCTTGCAAGCGGGAGTCTCAGATACGCAGTATTTT. The entire variable domain, with the rest obtained from reference TRBV11-3 and TRBJ2-3, is as follows: EAGVVQSPRYKIIEKKQPVAFWCNPISGHNTLYWYLQNLGQGPELLIRYENEEAVDDSQLPKDRFSAERLKGVDSTLKIQPAELGDSAVYLCASSLQAGVSDTQYFGPGTRLTVL.

The chain is built from TRBV7-2 and TRBJ2-7; weak D call: TRBD1 (5 bases). The CDR3 contains 14 residues. Germline CDR1 and CDR2: SGHTA and FQGNSA. The V and J ends lost 4 bases and 5 bases respectively, with 15 bases between them. In DNA form, the CDR3 reads TGTGCCAGCAGCTCAAGGGGTGAGAGGAACGAGCAGTACTTC. Its translation is CASSSRGERNEQYF.

This chain joins TRBV2 and TRBJ2-1; the match to TRBD1 covers 7 bases. The germline gives CDR1 SNHLY, CDR2 FYNNEI. The CDR3 is made up of 16 amino acids. V lost 8 bases to trimming and J lost 0 bases; unmatched junction nucleotides: 10. CDR3 coding DNA: TGTGCCAGCCTGGGAACGACAGGGAGCTCCTACAATGAGCAGTTCTTC. As protein: CASLGTTGSSYNEQFF. The entire variable domain, with the rest obtained from reference TRBV2 and TRBJ2-1, is as follows: EPEVTQTPSHQVTQMGQEVILRCVPISNHLYFYWYRQILGQKVEFLVSFYNNEISEKSEIFDDQFSVERPDGSNFTLKIRSTKLEDSAMYFCASLGTTGSSYNEQFFGPGTRLTVL.

The rearrangement joins TRBV7-9 to TRBJ2-3; 9 bases map to TRBD2. The CDR3 is made up of 18 amino acids. Germline CDR1 and CDR2: SEHNR and FQNEAQ (reference sequence). V dropped 4 bases and J dropped 0; count of bases not matched to a gene: 11. The CDR3 nucleotides are TGTGCCAGCAGCTCCCCGGGACTAGCAGGGTTTAGCACAGATACGCAGTATTTT. Its protein is CASSSPGLAGFSTDTQYF.

This chain links TRBV30 with TRBJ2-3; D remains unclear. The V and J ends lost 5 bases and 7 bases respectively, with 13 bases between them. The V gene's germline CDR1 is GTSNPN and CDR2 SVGIG (reference sequence). This CDR3 contains 12 residues. This CDR3 is CAWAARPYTQYF. DNA for the CDR3: TGTGCCTGGGCGGCACGCCCTTATACGCAGTATTTT.

This chain uses TRBV6-6 with TRBJ1-1, with no clear D. Germline values: CDR1 MNHNY, CDR2 SVGAGI (reference sequence). The length of the CDR3 is 16 residues. V lost 7 bases and J lost 0, with 18 bases in between. The CDR3 here is CASTRRSDKMNTEAFF. CDR3 DNA sequence: TGTGCCAGCACCCGGAGGTCAGATAAGATGAACACTGAAGCTTTCTTT.

This chain joins TRBV4-3 and TRBJ2-1, with 8 bases fitting TRBD2. Germline V gene data show CDR1 as LGHNA and CDR2 as YSLEER. This CDR3 region has 15 residues. V lost 0 bases to trimming and J lost 7 bases; unmatched junction nucleotides: 5. The CDR3 DNA reads TGCGCCAGCAGCCAAGATAGGATAGCGGGGAATGAGCAGTTCTTC. Translation: CASSQDRIAGNEQFF.

This clone was recorded once. An end of the junction differs from the germline gene, which may be a read error. This sequence joins TRBV6-5 and TRBJ2-5; maybe TRBD2 (7 bases). The germline CDR1 and CDR2 sequences are MNHEY and SVGAGI. This CDR3 contains 16 residues. The CDR3 DNA is TGTGCCAGCAGTTACTCGGGGGGGGCTAGCCAACAGACCCAGTACTTC. It translates to CASSYSGGASQQTQYF.

The chain couples TRBV7-8 to TRBJ2-7, with 10 positions matching TRBD1. Trimming removed 1 base from V and 2 bases from J; junction bases left unmatched: 8. Germline loops: CDR1 SGHVS, CDR2 FQNEAQ. The CDR3 covers 17 residues. DNA of the CDR3: TGTGCCAGCAGCTTAGGAGGGACAGGGGCCAAGCCCTACGAGCAGTACTTC. Protein sequence: CASSLGGTGAKPYEQYF.

This clone was seen a few times. The rearrangement uses TRBV6-1 and TRBJ1-5; possibly TRBD1 for D (6 bases). V shed 11 bases and J shed 2 bases, with 19 bases lying between them. The CDR3 has 15 residues. Germline V gene data show CDR1 as MNHNS and CDR2 as SASEGT. The CDR3, as DNA: TGTGCCGTCGACCGGGGTTCAGGGGGCAATCAGCCCCAGCATTTT. Its protein product is CAVDRGSGGNQPQHF.

This clone was observed a few times. The CDR3 spells CASSYQDSGDQPQHF. The CDR3 DNA reads TGTGCCAGCAGTTACCAGGACAGCGGTGATCAGCCCCAGCATTTT. This chain connects TRBV6-6 to TRBJ1-5, with a tentative D call TRBD1 (6 bases). Germline CDR1 and CDR2: MNHNY and SVGAGI (reference sequence). Trimming took 2 bases from V and 5 from J, leaving 13 bases between them. The CDR3 covers 15 residues.

CDR3 nucleotide sequence: TGTGCCAGCAGCTTGATCACCGTCAACAGGGGAACTGAAGCTTTCTTT. This translates into CASSLITVNRGTEAFF. V gene TRBV5-6 combines with J gene TRBJ1-1, with 7 positions matching TRBD1. CDR1 and CDR2 (germline): SGHDT, YYEEEE. The CDR3 has 16 amino acids. Trimming removed 1 base from V and 5 bases from J; junction bases left unmatched: 11.

Of note for this clone: One end of the junction is discordant with germline, which a read error may explain. At the DNA level, this CDR3 is encoded by other sequences in the same sample as well. The genes are TRBV18 and TRBJ1-2, with 12 positions matching TRBD1. The CDR3 is 15 residues long. Germline V gene lookup returns CDR1 KGHSH and CDR2 LQKENI. CDR3 in amino acids: CASSPPGQGAYGYTF. The CDR3 DNA follows: TGCGCCAGCTCACCACCGGGACAGGGGGCCTATGGCTACACCTTC.

The V and J genes are TRBV28 and TRBJ1-5, with a tentative D call TRBD1 (5 bases). CDR3 length equals 16 residues. V shed 5 bases and J shed 0 bases, with 14 bases lying between them. Germline V gene data show CDR1 as MDHEN and CDR2 as SYDVKM. CDR3 amino acids: CASSHETVYSNQPQHF. CDR3 nucleotides: TGTGCCAGCAGTCACGAGACAGTATATAGCAATCAGCCCCAGCATTTT.